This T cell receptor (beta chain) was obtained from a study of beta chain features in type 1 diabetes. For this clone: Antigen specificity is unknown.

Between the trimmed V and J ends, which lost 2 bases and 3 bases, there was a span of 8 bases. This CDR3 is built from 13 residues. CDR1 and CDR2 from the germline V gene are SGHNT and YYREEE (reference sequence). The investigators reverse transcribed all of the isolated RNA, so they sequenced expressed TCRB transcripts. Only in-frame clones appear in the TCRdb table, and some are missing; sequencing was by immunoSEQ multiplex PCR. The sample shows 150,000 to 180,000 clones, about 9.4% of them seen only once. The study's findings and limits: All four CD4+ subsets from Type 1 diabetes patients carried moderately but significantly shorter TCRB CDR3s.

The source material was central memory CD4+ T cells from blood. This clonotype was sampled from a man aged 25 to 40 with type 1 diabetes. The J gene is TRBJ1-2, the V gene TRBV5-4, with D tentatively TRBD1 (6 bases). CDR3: CASSLQGYYGYTF. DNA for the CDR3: TGTGCCAGCAGCTTACAGGGATACTATGGCTACACCTTC.